These 14 T cell receptor beta chains came from one sample sequenced in a study of blood T cell repertoires in COVID-19. Profiling relied on immunoSEQ multiplex PCR, and the TCRdb table lists in-frame clones only, not all of them. The sample includes 140,000 to 150,000 clones, about 89% of them seen just once. The sequencing sample was made of peripheral blood. These receptors came from a man aged 45-65 years who had recovered from COVID-19.

The V and J genes are TRBV19 and TRBJ1-2; 12 bases align to TRBD1. CDR1 and CDR2 from the germline V gene are LNHDA and SQIVND (reference sequence). CDR3 length equals 18 residues. Unmatched junction bases numbered 13, after V lost 4 bases and J lost 4 bases. The CDR3, as DNA: TGTGCCAGTAGTACCGGATTACCGGGACAGGGGGCCTTCTATGGCTACACCTTC. Residues: CASSTGLPGQGAFYGYTF. Supplemented by reference TRBV19 and TRBJ1-2, the full variable domain reads DGGITQSPKYLFRKEGQNVTLSCEQNLNHDAMYWYRQDPGQGLRLIYYSQIVNDFQKGDIAEGYSVSREKKESFPLTVTSAQKNPTAFYLCASSTGLPGQGAFYGYTFGSGTRLTVV.

This chain connects TRBV6-5 to TRBJ2-3; TRBD1 matches at 9 bases. The CDR3 totals 15 residues. Germline-derived CDR1 and CDR2 are MNHEY and SVGAGI. V lost 6 bases to trimming and J lost 2 bases; unmatched junction nucleotides: 6. As DNA, the CDR3 is TGTGCCAGCAGGGACAGGGGACCACCCACAGATACGCAGTATTTT. Amino acids: CASRDRGPPTDTQYF.

The V call is TRBV15, the J call TRBJ2-7; D remains unclear. V shed 9 bases and J shed 3 bases, with 15 bases lying between them. Per germline, CDR1 LNHNV and CDR2 YYDKDF (reference sequence). The CDR3 length is 13 residues. The CDR3 protein is CATSARRVYEQYF. CDR3 coding DNA: TGTGCCACATCTGCTAGACGGGTCTACGAGCAGTACTTC.

The rearrangement uses TRBV6-5 and TRBJ2-5; tentatively, D is TRBD1 (5 bases). CDR1 and CDR2 (germline): MNHEY, SVGAGI. The CDR3 consists of 14 residues. Trimming cost V 6 bases and J 0 bases, with 11 bases left between them. The CDR3 is CASRDAGNQETQYF. CDR3 nucleotides: TGTGCCAGCAGGGATGCAGGGAACCAAGAGACCCAGTACTTC.

V is TRBV6-1 and J is TRBJ2-4; 7 bases line up with TRBD1. J lost 6 bases, V lost 2 bases, and 10 bases had no gene match. This CDR3 has 16 residues. Germline V CDR1 and CDR2: MNHNS, SASEGT. DNA of the CDR3: TGTGCCAGCAGTGAACCCGGGACAGTCGAGGGAAACATTCAGTACTTC. Translated, it gives CASSEPGTVEGNIQYF.

V usage is TRBV28 and J usage is TRBJ1-4, with TRBD1 matching over 10 bases. The J segment lost 7 bases and the V segment lost 5 bases, leaving 7 bases of the junction unmatched. Germline values: CDR1 MDHEN, CDR2 SYDVKM. The length of the CDR3 is 15 residues. The CDR3 coding sequence is TGTGCCAGCAGTACGACAGGGGGCTTTAGTGAAAAACTGTTTTTT. It specifies CASSTTGGFSEKLFF. The full variable domain, rest sourced from reference TRBV28 and TRBJ1-4, is DVKVTQSSRYLVKRTGEKVFLECVQDMDHENMFWYRQDPGLGLRLIYFSYDVKMKEKGDIPEGYSVSREKKERFSLILESASTNQTSMYLCASSTTGGFSEKLFFGSGTQLSVL.

This clone occurred once. The chain employs TRBV9 and TRBJ1-6; perhaps TRBD1 as D (6 bases). The germline gives CDR1 SGDLS, CDR2 YYNGEE. V lost 0 bases to trimming and J lost 6 bases, with 13 bases between them. The CDR3 totals 16 residues. In DNA form, the CDR3 reads TGTGCCAGCAGCGTAGGGGGGGGGCAATTTAATTCACCCCTCCACTTT. It encodes CASSVGGGQFNSPLHF.

The V gene is TRBV7-2, the J gene TRBJ2-7, with 8 bases identical to TRBD1. This CDR3 region has 14 residues. Per germline, CDR1 SGHTA and CDR2 FQGNSA. The trim removed 6 bases at V and 5 bases at J, leaving 9 bases unmatched. The CDR3 coding sequence is TGTGCCAGCAGGACCGTTTCACAGGGGGACGAGCAGTACTTC. It encodes CASRTVSQGDEQYF. Supplemented by reference TRBV7-2 and TRBJ2-7, the full variable domain reads GAGVSQSPSNKVTEKGKDVELRCDPISGHTALYWYRQSLGQGLEFLIYFQGNSAPDKSGLPSDRFSAERTGGSVSTLTIQRTQQEDSAVYLCASRTVSQGDEQYFGPGTRLTVT.

The rearrangement joins TRBV3-1 (or the pseudogene TRBV3-2) to TRBJ2-1, with no clear D. This CDR3 comprises 11 residues. V was clipped by 2 bases and J by 8 bases, with 4 bases between them. Germline V CDR1 and CDR2: LGHDT, YNNKEL (reference sequence). CDR3 sequence (DNA): TGTGCCAGCAGCCAACTTTATGAGCAGTTCTTC. It codes for CASSQLYEQFF.

The chain carries TRBV6-2 or TRBV6-3 and TRBJ2-2; possible D gene TRBD1, 6 bases. Trimming took 5 bases from V and 5 from J, leaving 12 bases between them. The CDR3 has 14 amino acids. Germline V gene sequence: CDR1 MNHEY, CDR2 SVGEGT. The chain's CDR3 is CASSRTASTGELFF. In DNA form, the CDR3 reads TGTGCCAGCAGTAGGACAGCCTCAACCGGGGAGCTGTTTTTT.

This clone was observed once. The chain uses TRBV5-6 and TRBJ1-3, with D tentatively TRBD1 (5 bases). V was shortened by 2 bases and J by 0 bases, with 9 bases between the two germline ends. The CDR3 length is 15 residues. Germline V gene data show CDR1 as SGHDT and CDR2 as YYEEEE. The CDR3 nucleotides are TGTGCCAGCAGCTTAGCAGGGATCTCTGGAAACACCATATATTTT. This gives the protein CASSLAGISGNTIYF. The full variable domain, rest sourced from reference TRBV5-6 and TRBJ1-3, is DAGVTQSPTHLIKTRGQQVTLRCSPKSGHDTVSWYQQALGQGPQFIFQYYEEEERQRGNFPDRFSGHQFPNYSSELNVNALLLGDSALYLCASSLAGISGNTIYFGEGSWLTVV.

This clone was detected only once. The chain links TRBV7-8 to TRBJ1-5, with 12 bases matching TRBD1. Germline V gives CDR1 SGHVS, CDR2 FQNEAQ. The junction had 8 bases not matched to a gene; V was cut back by 0 bases and J by 2 bases. The CDR3 extends over 19 amino acids. The CDR3 DNA reads as TGTGCCAGCAGCTTAGCCGGTTCCGGGACAGGGGGCGGCAATCAGCCCCAGCATTTT. Amino acids: CASSLAGSGTGGGNQPQHF.

The V and J genes are TRBV6-4 and TRBJ2-2, with TRBD2 as a possible D gene (5 bases). Per germline, CDR1 MRHNA and CDR2 SNTAGT. Trimming took 4 bases from V and 6 from J, leaving 15 bases between them. CDR3 length: 15 residues. The CDR3 loop is CASSALGVTPGELFF. The CDR3 coding sequence is TGTGCCAGCAGTGCCCTCGGGGTTACCCCCGGGGAGCTGTTTTTT.

V is TRBV2 and J is TRBJ2-1, with 10 bases fitting TRBD2. CDR3 length: 12 residues. Germline CDR1 SNHLY, CDR2 FYNNEI. With V trimmed by 6 bases and J by 15 bases, 8 bases remained unmatched. CDR3 DNA: TGTGCCAGCAGAGCTAGCGGGGGCCCCCCGTTCTTC. Its translation is CASRASGGPPFF.